This T cell receptor (beta chain) was obtained from a study of blood T cell repertoires in COVID-19. About the study: The samples span acute and convalescent COVID-19 from the United States, Italy and Spain. PBMCs, B-cell-depleted T cells, or T cells provided the cDNA or gDNA that made up the material.

The CDR3 is 15 residues long. CDR1 is KGHSH, CDR2 LQKENI, per germline. Trimming cost V 3 bases and J 3 bases, with 12 bases left between them. Repertoires were generated with immunoSEQ multiplex PCR, while TCRdb's copy carries only in-frame clones and drops some. The table has about 78,000 clones, 87% seen once; the top ten hold around 5%. This receptor was identified in a woman older than 75 with active or convalescent COVID-19. The chain is built from TRBV18 and TRBJ2-4; a weak D match, TRBD2 (6 bases). Sequenced input: peripheral blood. The CDR3 DNA is TGTGCCAGCTCACCTTCGGGGGTCCTCAAAAACATTCAGTACTTC. Residues: CASSPSGVLKNIQYF.